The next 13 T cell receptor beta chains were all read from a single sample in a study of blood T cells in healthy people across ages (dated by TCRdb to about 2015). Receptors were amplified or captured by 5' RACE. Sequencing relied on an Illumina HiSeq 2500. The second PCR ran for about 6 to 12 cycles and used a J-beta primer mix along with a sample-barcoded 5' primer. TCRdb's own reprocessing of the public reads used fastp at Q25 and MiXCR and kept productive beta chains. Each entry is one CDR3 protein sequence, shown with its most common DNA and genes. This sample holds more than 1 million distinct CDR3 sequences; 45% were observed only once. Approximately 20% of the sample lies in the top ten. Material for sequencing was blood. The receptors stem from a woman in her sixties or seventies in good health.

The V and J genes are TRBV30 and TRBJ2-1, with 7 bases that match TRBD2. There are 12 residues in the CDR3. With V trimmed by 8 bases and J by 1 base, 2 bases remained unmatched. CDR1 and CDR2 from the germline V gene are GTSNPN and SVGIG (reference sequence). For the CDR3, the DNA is TGTGCCGGGGGGGGGTCCTACAATGAGCAGTTCTTC. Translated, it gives CAGGGSYNEQFF.

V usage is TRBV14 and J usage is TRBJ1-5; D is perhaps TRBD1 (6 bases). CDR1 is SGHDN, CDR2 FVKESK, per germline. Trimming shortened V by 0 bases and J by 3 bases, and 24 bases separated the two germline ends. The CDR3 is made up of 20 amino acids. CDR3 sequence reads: CASSQDLLWRNRAPNQPQHF. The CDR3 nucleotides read TGTGCCAGCAGCCAAGATCTTTTATGGCGGAACAGGGCACCCAATCAGCCCCAGCATTTT.

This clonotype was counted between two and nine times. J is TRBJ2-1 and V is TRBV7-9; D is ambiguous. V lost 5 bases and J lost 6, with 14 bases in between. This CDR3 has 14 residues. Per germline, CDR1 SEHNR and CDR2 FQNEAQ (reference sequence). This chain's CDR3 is CASSPRRTVNEQFF. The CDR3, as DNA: TGTGCCAGCAGCCCTAGACGGACGGTCAATGAGCAGTTCTTC.

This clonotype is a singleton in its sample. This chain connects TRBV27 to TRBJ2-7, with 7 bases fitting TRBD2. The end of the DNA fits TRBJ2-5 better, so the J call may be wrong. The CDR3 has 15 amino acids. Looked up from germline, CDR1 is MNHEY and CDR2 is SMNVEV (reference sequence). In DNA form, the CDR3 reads TGTGCCAGCAGTCCGGGGGGTGGAGTCTGGGAGACCCAGTACTTC. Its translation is CASSPGGGVWETQYF.

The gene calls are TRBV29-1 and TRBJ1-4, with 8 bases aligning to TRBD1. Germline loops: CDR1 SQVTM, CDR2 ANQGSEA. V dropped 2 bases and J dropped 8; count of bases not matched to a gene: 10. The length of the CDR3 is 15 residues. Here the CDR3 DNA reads TGCAGCGTTGAATCAACGACAGGGGAAGGAGAAAAACTGTTTTTT. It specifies CSVESTTGEGEKLFF.

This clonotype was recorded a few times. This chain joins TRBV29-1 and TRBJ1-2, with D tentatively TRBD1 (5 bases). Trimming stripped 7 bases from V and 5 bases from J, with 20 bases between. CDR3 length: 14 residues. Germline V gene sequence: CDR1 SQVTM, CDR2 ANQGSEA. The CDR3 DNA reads TGCAGCGCCCGCCCCGCAGGGTTTGAGTATGGCTACACCTTC. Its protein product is CSARPAGFEYGYTF.

The CDR3 reads CSTLAASYNEQFF. The CDR3 nucleotides are TGCAGTACCCTAGCGGCCTCCTACAATGAGCAGTTCTTC. The rearrangement uses TRBV20-1 and TRBJ2-1, with TRBD2 identical over 7 bases. From germline, CDR1 is DFQATT and CDR2 SNEGSKA (reference sequence). V was clipped by 8 bases and J by 0 bases; unmatched bases: 4. The CDR3 runs 13 residues.

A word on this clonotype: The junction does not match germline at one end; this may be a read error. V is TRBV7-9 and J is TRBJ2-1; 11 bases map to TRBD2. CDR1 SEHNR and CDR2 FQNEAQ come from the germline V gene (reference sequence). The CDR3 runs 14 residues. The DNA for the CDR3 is TGTGCCGGCAGCTTCGGGACTAGCGGTAATGAGCAGTTCTTC. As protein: CAGSFGTSGNEQFF.

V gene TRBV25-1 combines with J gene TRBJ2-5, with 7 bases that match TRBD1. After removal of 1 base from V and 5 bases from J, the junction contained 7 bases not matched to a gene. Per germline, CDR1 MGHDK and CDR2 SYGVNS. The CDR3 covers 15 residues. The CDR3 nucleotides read TGTGCCAGCAGTGAATCCCGCCCCAGGGGGGAGACCCAGTACTTC. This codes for CASSESRPRGETQYF.

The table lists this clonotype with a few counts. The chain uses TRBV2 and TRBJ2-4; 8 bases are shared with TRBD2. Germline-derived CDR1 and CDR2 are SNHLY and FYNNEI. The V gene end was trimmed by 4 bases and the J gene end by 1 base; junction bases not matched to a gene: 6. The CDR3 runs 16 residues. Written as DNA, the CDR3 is TGTGCCAGCAGTGGGGGGCCGGGGGGGGCCAAAAACATTCAGTACTTC. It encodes CASSGGPGGAKNIQYF.

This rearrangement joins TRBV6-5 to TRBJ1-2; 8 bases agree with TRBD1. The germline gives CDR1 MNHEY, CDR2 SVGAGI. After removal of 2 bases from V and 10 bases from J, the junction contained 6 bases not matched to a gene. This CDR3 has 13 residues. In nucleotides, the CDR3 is TGTGCCAGCAGTTACCGTCCAGGGGGCGACTACACCTTC. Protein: CASSYRPGGDYTF.

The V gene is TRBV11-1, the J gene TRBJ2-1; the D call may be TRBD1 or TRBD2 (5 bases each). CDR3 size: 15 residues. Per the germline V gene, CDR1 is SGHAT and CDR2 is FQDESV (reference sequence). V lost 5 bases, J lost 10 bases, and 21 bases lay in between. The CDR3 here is CASSREKGRAPEQFF. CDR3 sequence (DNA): TGTGCCAGCAGCCGAGAAAAGGGGCGGGCTCCGGAGCAGTTCTTC.

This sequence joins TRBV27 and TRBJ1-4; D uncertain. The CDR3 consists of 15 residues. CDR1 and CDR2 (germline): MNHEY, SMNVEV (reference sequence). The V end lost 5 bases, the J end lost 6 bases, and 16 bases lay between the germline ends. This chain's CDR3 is CASSPRLNTYEKLFF. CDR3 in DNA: TGTGCCAGCAGTCCGAGACTAAACACCTATGAAAAACTGTTTTTT. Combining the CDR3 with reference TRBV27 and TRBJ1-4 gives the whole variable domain EAQVTQNPRYLITVTGKKLTVTCSQNMNHEYMSWYRQDPGLGLRQIYYSMNVEVTDKGDVPEGYKVSRKEKRNFPLILESPSPNQTSLYFCASSPRLNTYEKLFFGSGTQLSVL.